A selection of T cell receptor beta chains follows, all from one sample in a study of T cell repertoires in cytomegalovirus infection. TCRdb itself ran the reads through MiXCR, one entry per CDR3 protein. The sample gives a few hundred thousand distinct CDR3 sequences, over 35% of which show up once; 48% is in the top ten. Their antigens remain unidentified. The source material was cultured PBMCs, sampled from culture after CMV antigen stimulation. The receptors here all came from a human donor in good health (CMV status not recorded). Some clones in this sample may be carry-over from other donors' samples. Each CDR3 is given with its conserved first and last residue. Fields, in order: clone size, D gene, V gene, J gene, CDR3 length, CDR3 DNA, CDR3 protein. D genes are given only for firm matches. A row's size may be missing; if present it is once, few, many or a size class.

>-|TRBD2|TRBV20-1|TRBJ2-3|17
TGCAGTGCTGGATCCTCCGGGACTAGCGGGGCTATCTATACGCAGTATTTT
CSAGSSGTSGAIYTQYF
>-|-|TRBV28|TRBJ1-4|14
TGTGCCAGCAGTTCCGGGACTGAAAATGAAAAACTGTTTTTT
CASSSGTENEKLFF
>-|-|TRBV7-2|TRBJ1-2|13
TGTGCCAGCAGCTTAGAGGCTATCTATGGCTACACCTTC
CASSLEAIYGYTF
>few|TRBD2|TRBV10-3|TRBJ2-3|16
TGTGCCATCAGTCTTCATCAGACTAGCGGCACAGATACGCAGTATTTT
CAISLHQTSGTDTQYF
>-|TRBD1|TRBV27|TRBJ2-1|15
TGTGCCAGCAGAGATGGGACAGGCGACTACAATGAGCAGTTCTTC
CASRDGTGDYNEQFF
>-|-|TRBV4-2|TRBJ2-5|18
TGTGCCAGCAGCCAGCACACCGGGACACGGGGCCCTGAAGAGACCCAGTACTTC
CASSQHTGTRGPEETQYF
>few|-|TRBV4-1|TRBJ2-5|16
TGCGCCAGCAGCCATCCTCCCCTTCCCTACCAAGAGACCCAGTACTTC
CASSHPPLPYQETQYF
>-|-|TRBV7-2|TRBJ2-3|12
TGTGCCAGCAGCTTAGATACAGATACGAAGTATTTT
CASSLDTDTKYF
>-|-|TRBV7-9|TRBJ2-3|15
TGTGCCAGCAGCTTTTTCCTAGGCAGCACAGATACGCAGTATTTT
CASSFFLGSTDTQYF
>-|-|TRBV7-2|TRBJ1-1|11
TGTGCCAGCAGCCTCATCACTGAAGCTTTCTTT
CASSLITEAFF
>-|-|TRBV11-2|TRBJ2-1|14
TGTGCCAGCGGCCCGGCGATGCCGACGGGTGAGCAGTTCTTC
CASGPAMPTGEQFF
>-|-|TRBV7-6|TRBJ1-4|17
TGTGCCAGCAGCTCAAGTCCCGGGTCAACCTCAAGCGAAAAACTGTTTTTT
CASSSSPGSTSSEKLFF
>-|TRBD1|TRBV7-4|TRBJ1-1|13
TGTGCCAGCGACAGGGGGCTGAACACTGAAGCTTTCTTT
CASDRGLNTEAFF
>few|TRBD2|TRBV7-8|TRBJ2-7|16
TGTGCCAGCAGCCCTGGACTAGCGGGAGGACCCCTAGGGCAGTACTTC
CASSPGLAGGPLGQYF
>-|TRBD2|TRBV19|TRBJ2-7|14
TGTGCCAGTAGCCCGCGGGAGTGGACCTACGAGCAGTACTTC
CASSPREWTYEQYF
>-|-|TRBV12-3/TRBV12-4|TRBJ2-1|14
TGTGCCAGCACCCCGATGGGACTCCACAATGAGCAGTTCTTC
CASTPMGLHNEQFF
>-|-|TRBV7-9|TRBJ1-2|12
TGTGCCAGCAGCCCCACCGGGTACTGGCACACCTTC
CASSPTGYWHTF
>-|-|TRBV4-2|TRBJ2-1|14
TGTGCCAGCAGCCAGGGAACAGGAAACAATGAGCAGTTCTTC
CASSQGTGNNEQFF
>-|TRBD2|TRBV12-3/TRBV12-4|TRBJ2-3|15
TGTGCCAGCAGATCGGGACTAGCAGGCACAGATACGCAGTATTTT
CASRSGLAGTDTQYF
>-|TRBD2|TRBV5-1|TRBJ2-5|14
TGCGCCAGCACTCTAGCGGGGCCTTCGGAGACCCAGTACTTC
CASTLAGPSETQYF
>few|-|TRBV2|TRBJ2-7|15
TGTGCCAGCAGAGACGTTGTGGCAGGTCCCTACGAGCAGTACTTC
CASRDVVAGPYEQYF
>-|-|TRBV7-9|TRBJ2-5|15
TGTGCCAGCAGCCCTGACGGCTATCTGGGGGAGACCCAGTACTTC
CASSPDGYLGETQYF
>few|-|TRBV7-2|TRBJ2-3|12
TGTGCCAGCAGCTTACAACTCCTTACGCAGTATTTT
CASSLQLLTQYF
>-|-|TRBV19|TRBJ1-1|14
TGTGCCAGTAGTATAAGGCTTCGGGCCCATGAAGCTTTCTTT
CASSIRLRAHEAFF
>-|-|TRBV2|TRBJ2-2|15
TGTGCCAGCAGTGATCAGGCTACGGGGGCCGGGGAGCTGTTTTTT
CASSDQATGAGELFF
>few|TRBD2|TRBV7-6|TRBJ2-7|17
TGTGCCAGCAGCTCCCTCCCCCATCTAGCGGAGACCTACGAGCAGTACTTC
CASSSLPHLAETYEQYF
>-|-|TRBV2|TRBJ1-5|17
TGTGCCAGCAGTCCCCAGCGGGGATCGGGTCGCTATCAGCCCCAGCATTTT
CASSPQRGSGRYQPQHF
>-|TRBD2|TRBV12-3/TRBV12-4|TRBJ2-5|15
TGTGCCAGCAGTTTCTCTAGCGGGAGCTTAGAGACCCAGTACTTC
CASSFSSGSLETQYF
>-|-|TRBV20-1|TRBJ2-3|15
TGCAGTGCTACCGGGACACCCGAAAGCACAGATACGCAGTATTTT
CSATGTPESTDTQYF
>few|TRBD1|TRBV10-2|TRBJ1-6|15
TGCGCCAGCAGTACAGGGGGTCTCGGTAATTCACCCCTCCACTTT
CASSTGGLGNSPLHF
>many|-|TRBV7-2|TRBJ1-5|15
TGTGCCAGCAGCTTAAGCTCAGGGGATGATCAGCCCCAGCATTTT
CASSLSSGDDQPQHF
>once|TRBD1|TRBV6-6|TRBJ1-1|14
TGTGCCAGCAGTGGGGGGGACAGGGTCACTGAAGCTTTCTTT
CASSGGDRVTEAFF
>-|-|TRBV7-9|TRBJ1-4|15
TGTGCCAGCAGCTTAGCACAGGGTTATAATGAAAAACTGTTTTTT
CASSLAQGYNEKLFF
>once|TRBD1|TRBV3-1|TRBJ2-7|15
TGTGCCAGCAGCCGTAGGGACAGGGGGCCGTACGAGCAGTACTTC
CASSRRDRGPYEQYF
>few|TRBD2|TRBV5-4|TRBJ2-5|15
TGTGCCAGCAGCGCAACTAGCGGGGTATTCGAGACCCAGTACTTC
CASSATSGVFETQYF
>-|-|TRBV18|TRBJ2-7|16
TGTGCCAGCTCACCCTTGGGTGAACGAGTCCCCTACGAGCAGTACTTC
CASSPLGERVPYEQYF
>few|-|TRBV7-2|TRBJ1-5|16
TGTGCCAGCAGCTTAGGGGGGGGCAGGAGCAATCAGCCCCAGCATTTT
CASSLGGGRSNQPQHF
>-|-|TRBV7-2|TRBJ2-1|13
TGTGCCAGCAGCTTGACTCCCGGCAATGAGCAGTTCTTC
CASSLTPGNEQFF
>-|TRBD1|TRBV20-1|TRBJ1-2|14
TGCAGTGTATCCCCTTCGAACAGGGGTGATGGCTACACCTTC
CSVSPSNRGDGYTF
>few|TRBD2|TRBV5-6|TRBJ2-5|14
TGTGCCAGCAGCCACGCCAAGGGAGGGGAGACCCAGTACTTC
CASSHAKGGETQYF
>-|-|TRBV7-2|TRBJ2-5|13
TGTGCCAGCAGAGGTTTGGGCCTCCTAACCCAGTACTTC
CASRGLGLLTQYF
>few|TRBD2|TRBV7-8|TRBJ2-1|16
TGTGCCAGCAGCTTCCCGAGGAGCGGGAGTAGCGATGAGCAGTTCTTC
CASSFPRSGSSDEQFF
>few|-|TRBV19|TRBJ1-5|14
TGTGCCAGTAGTTGGCAGGGCGACAATCAGCCCCAGCATTTT
CASSWQGDNQPQHF
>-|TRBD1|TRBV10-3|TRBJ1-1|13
TGTGCCATCAGCATGACAGGGGAAACTGAAGCTTTCTTT
CAISMTGETEAFF
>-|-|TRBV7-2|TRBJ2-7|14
TGTGCCAGCAGCTTAGGGACGGCCGGGATGGAGCAGTACTTC
CASSLGTAGMEQYF
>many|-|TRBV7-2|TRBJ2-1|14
TGTGCCAGCAGCTTAACGGGCTCCTACAATGAGCAGTTCTTC
CASSLTGSYNEQFF
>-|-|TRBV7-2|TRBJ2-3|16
TGTGCCAGCAGCTTAAGGAATCCGACCTATGCGGATACGCAGTATTTT
CASSLRNPTYADTQYF
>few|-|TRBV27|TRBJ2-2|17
TGTGCCAGCAGTTTACATCCACCAATGGGGAACACCGGGGAGCTGTTTTTT
CASSLHPPMGNTGELFF
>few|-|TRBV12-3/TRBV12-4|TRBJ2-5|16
TGTGCCAGCAGCCCCGGGCGCCTAGCGAGTCAAGAGACCCAGTACTTC
CASSPGRLASQETQYF
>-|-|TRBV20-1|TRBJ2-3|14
TGCAGTGCTGTCTCCCAGAGCGGAACAGATACGCAGTATTTT
CSAVSQSGTDTQYF
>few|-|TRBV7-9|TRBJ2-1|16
TGTGCCAGCAGCGTTAGTTCCCAGGGTTCGGGCAATGAGCAGTTCTTC
CASSVSSQGSGNEQFF
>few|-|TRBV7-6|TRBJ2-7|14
TGTGCCAGCAGCTTAGATTTCTGGAGGCACGAGCAGTACTTC
CASSLDFWRHEQYF
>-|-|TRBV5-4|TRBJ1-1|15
TGTGCCAGCAGCTTAGTGGGGGGGGCCCGCACTGAAGCTTTCTTT
CASSLVGGARTEAFF